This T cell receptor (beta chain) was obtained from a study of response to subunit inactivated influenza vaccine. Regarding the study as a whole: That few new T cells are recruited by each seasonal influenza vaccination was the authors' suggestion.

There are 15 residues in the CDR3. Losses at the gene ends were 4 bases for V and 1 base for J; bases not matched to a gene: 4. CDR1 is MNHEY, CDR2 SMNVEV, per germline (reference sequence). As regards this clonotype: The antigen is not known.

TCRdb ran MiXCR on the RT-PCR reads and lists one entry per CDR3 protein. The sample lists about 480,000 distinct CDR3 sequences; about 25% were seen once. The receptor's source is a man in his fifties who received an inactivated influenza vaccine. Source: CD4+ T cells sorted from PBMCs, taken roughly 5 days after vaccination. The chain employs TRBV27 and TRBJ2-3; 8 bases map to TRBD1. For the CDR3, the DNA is TGTGCCAGCAGTTCACACAGGGGGGGCACAGATACGCAGTATTTT. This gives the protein CASSSHRGGTDTQYF.